A selection of T cell receptor beta chains follows, all from one sample in a study of T cells in Graves' hyperthyroidism and ophthalmopathy. One entry per CDR3 protein, called by TCRdb with MiXCR from the multiplex PCR reads. The repertoire holds hundreds of thousands of distinct CDR3 sequences, with roughly 15% as singletons. The specimen was blood. These receptors were taken from a woman between 45 and 65 years old with Graves' ophthalmopathy. Both conserved end residues are part of each CDR3. Fields, in order: D gene, V gene, clone size, J gene, CDR3 DNA, CDR3 protein. The D gene is left open where the match is weak. Some rows have no size entry. The others give once, few or many, or a class for an expanded clone.

D gene: NA
V gene: TRBV7-2
clone size: NA
J gene: TRBJ2-1
CDR3 DNA: TGTGCCGGCATCCCAGGGATTTACAATGAGCAGTTCTTC
CDR3 protein: CAGIPGIYNEQFF

D gene: TRBD1
V gene: TRBV6-1
clone size: many
J gene: TRBJ1-6
CDR3 DNA: TGTGCCAGCAGGGTTCAGGGGGCTAATAATTCACCCCTCCACTTT
CDR3 protein: CASRVQGANNSPLHF

D gene: NA
V gene: TRBV11-1
clone size: many
J gene: TRBJ1-1
CDR3 DNA: TGTGCCAGCAGCCTTCGCCTGACAGGAGACGCCGAAGCTTTCTTT
CDR3 protein: CASSLRLTGDAEAFF

D gene: NA
V gene: TRBV2
clone size: NA
J gene: TRBJ1-4
CDR3 DNA: TGTGCCAGCAGGGCCAAGGACAGAAGGGAGGGAAATGAAAAACTGTTTTTT
CDR3 protein: CASRAKDRREGNEKLFF

D gene: TRBD2
V gene: TRBV29-1
clone size: NA
J gene: TRBJ2-1
CDR3 DNA: TGCAGCGTTGAAGGAGTGAGCGGGAGGCCCTCCTACAATGAGCAGTTCTTC
CDR3 protein: CSVEGVSGRPSYNEQFF

D gene: NA
V gene: TRBV4-3
clone size: many
J gene: TRBJ2-7
CDR3 DNA: TGCGCCAGCAGCCAAGATCATAGCTCCTACGAGCAGTACTTC
CDR3 protein: CASSQDHSSYEQYF

D gene: NA
V gene: TRBV11-2
clone size: many
J gene: TRBJ2-7
CDR3 DNA: TGTGCCAGCAGCTTAGTTGGCAGGTCCTCCTACGAGCAGTACTTC
CDR3 protein: CASSLVGRSSYEQYF

D gene: NA
V gene: TRBV28
clone size: many
J gene: TRBJ2-1
CDR3 DNA: TGTGCCAGCAGCAAGCCATCCGAGCAGTTCTTC
CDR3 protein: CASSKPSEQFF

D gene: NA
V gene: TRBV7-2
clone size: many
J gene: TRBJ1-1
CDR3 DNA: TGTGCCAGCAGCTTAGCGCTAAGGGGCGGGACAATTGAAGCTTTCTTT
CDR3 protein: CASSLALRGGTIEAFF

D gene: TRBD2
V gene: TRBV11-1
clone size: NA
J gene: TRBJ2-1
CDR3 DNA: TGTGCCAGCAGCACCCCCCGGCGGGAGACTCTTGAGGATGAGCAGTTCTTC
CDR3 protein: CASSTPRRETLEDEQFF

D gene: TRBD2
V gene: TRBV6-2/TRBV6-3
clone size: many
J gene: TRBJ2-1
CDR3 DNA: TGTGCCAGCAGTTACGGGACTAGCATTTACAATGAGCAGTTCTTC
CDR3 protein: CASSYGTSIYNEQFF

D gene: TRBD2
V gene: TRBV29-1
clone size: NA
J gene: TRBJ2-3
CDR3 DNA: TGCAGCGTTGAAAAAGGGGGGCTAGCGGGTTGGGCAGATACGCAGTATTTT
CDR3 protein: CSVEKGGLAGWADTQYF

D gene: NA
V gene: TRBV20-1
clone size: many
J gene: TRBJ2-7
CDR3 DNA: TGCAGTGCGGATCAAGGACCCTCCTACTACGAGCAGTACTTC
CDR3 protein: CSADQGPSYYEQYF

D gene: NA
V gene: TRBV6-1
clone size: many
J gene: TRBJ2-4
CDR3 DNA: TGTGCCAGCAGTGCCCTGACAGTAGCCAAAAACATTCAGTACTTC
CDR3 protein: CASSALTVAKNIQYF

D gene: TRBD2
V gene: TRBV4-3
clone size: few
J gene: TRBJ2-3
CDR3 DNA: TGCGCCAGCAGCCACCTGACTAGCGGGAGGCCGGCAGGTACGCAGTATTTT
CDR3 protein: CASSHLTSGRPAGTQYF

D gene: NA
V gene: TRBV10-3
clone size: NA
J gene: TRBJ2-2
CDR3 DNA: TGTGCCATCCCCTCCGCCACCGGGGAGCTGTTTTTT
CDR3 protein: CAIPSATGELFF

D gene: TRBD2
V gene: TRBV9
clone size: few
J gene: TRBJ2-2
CDR3 DNA: TGTGCCAGCAGCAAAGGGACTAGCGGGACATCCGGGGAGCTGTTTTTT
CDR3 protein: CASSKGTSGTSGELFF

D gene: NA
V gene: TRBV25-1
clone size: NA
J gene: TRBJ2-1
CDR3 DNA: TGTGCCAGCAGTGACGTCAGGGACTACAATGAGCAGTTCTTC
CDR3 protein: CASSDVRDYNEQFF

D gene: NA
V gene: TRBV20-1
clone size: many
J gene: TRBJ2-5
CDR3 DNA: TGCAGTGCTAGAATTCAGGCCGAGACCCAGTACTTC
CDR3 protein: CSARIQAETQYF

D gene: NA
V gene: TRBV27
clone size: many
J gene: TRBJ1-2
CDR3 DNA: TGTGCCAGCAGTTTGAGGAGGGAGTATGGCTACACCTTC
CDR3 protein: CASSLRREYGYTF

D gene: NA
V gene: TRBV6-2/TRBV6-3
clone size: many
J gene: TRBJ2-2
CDR3 DNA: TGTGCCAGCAGTTACAGGAGAGTTCCCGGGGAGCTGTTTTTT
CDR3 protein: CASSYRRVPGELFF

D gene: NA
V gene: TRBV19
clone size: few
J gene: TRBJ2-7
CDR3 DNA: TGTGCCAGTAGTATAAACGGGATAGGCACCTACGAGCAGTACTTC
CDR3 protein: CASSINGIGTYEQYF

D gene: TRBD1
V gene: TRBV6-5
clone size: NA
J gene: TRBJ1-2
CDR3 DNA: TGTGCCAGCAGTTACAGGGGGCCAGGGTATGGCTACACCTTC
CDR3 protein: CASSYRGPGYGYTF

D gene: NA
V gene: TRBV6-1
clone size: many
J gene: TRBJ1-1
CDR3 DNA: TGTGCCAGCAAAACAGGGTTCACTGAAGCTTTCTTT
CDR3 protein: CASKTGFTEAFF

D gene: NA
V gene: TRBV28
clone size: NA
J gene: TRBJ1-1
CDR3 DNA: TGTGCCAGTGTCCGGGAGCAGAGCGCTGAAGCTTTCTTT
CDR3 protein: CASVREQSAEAFF

D gene: TRBD2
V gene: TRBV18
clone size: many
J gene: TRBJ2-1
CDR3 DNA: TGTGCCAGCTCAAAACTAGCGGGAGCCTTCAATGAGCAGTTCTTC
CDR3 protein: CASSKLAGAFNEQFF

D gene: TRBD2
V gene: TRBV28
clone size: few
J gene: TRBJ2-2
CDR3 DNA: TGTGCCAGCACCTCTAGCGGGAGGCCCGGGGAGCTGTTTTTT
CDR3 protein: CASTSSGRPGELFF

D gene: TRBD1
V gene: TRBV28
clone size: few
J gene: TRBJ2-1
CDR3 DNA: TGTGCCAGCAGTCGGACAGGGTTCGGATACAATGAGCAGTTCTTC
CDR3 protein: CASSRTGFGYNEQFF

D gene: NA
V gene: TRBV7-2
clone size: many
J gene: TRBJ2-3
CDR3 DNA: TGTGCCAGCAGCTTCCTGACAACGGCCACAGATACGCAGTATTTT
CDR3 protein: CASSFLTTATDTQYF

D gene: NA
V gene: TRBV4-3
clone size: few
J gene: TRBJ1-1
CDR3 DNA: TGCGCCAGCAGCCAAGATCGGGTGGGGCAAGGCAACACTGAAGCTTTCTTT
CDR3 protein: CASSQDRVGQGNTEAFF

D gene: NA
V gene: TRBV7-2
clone size: many
J gene: TRBJ2-2
CDR3 DNA: TGTGCCAGCAGCTTAGCGCACTTCACCGGGGAGCTGTTTTTT
CDR3 protein: CASSLAHFTGELFF

D gene: NA
V gene: TRBV6-6
clone size: many
J gene: TRBJ1-3
CDR3 DNA: TGTGCCAGCAGTTCCTCGACCGGGACAGGAAACACCATATATTTT
CDR3 protein: CASSSSTGTGNTIYF

D gene: NA
V gene: TRBV28
clone size: many
J gene: TRBJ2-7
CDR3 DNA: TGTGCCAGCAGGTCCGGGTTACGCGAGCAGTACTTC
CDR3 protein: CASRSGLREQYF

D gene: NA
V gene: TRBV7-2
clone size: many
J gene: TRBJ2-5
CDR3 DNA: TGTGCCAGCAGCTCCGGGCCACTCCCCAAAGCCCAGTACTTC
CDR3 protein: CASSSGPLPKAQYF

D gene: NA
V gene: TRBV6-1
clone size: many
J gene: TRBJ1-5
CDR3 DNA: TGTGCCAGCAGTGAATCAGATTATAGCAATCAGCCCCAGCATTTT
CDR3 protein: CASSESDYSNQPQHF

D gene: TRBD2
V gene: TRBV6-5
clone size: many
J gene: TRBJ2-2
CDR3 DNA: TGTGCCAGCAGTTACTCGACTCTGGGACTAGCGAACACCGGGGAGCTGTTTTTT
CDR3 protein: CASSYSTLGLANTGELFF

D gene: NA
V gene: TRBV28
clone size: NA
J gene: TRBJ1-3
CDR3 DNA: TGTGCCAGCAGTTTAACTGTACTCAGGGCGCTAGGAAACACCATATATTTT
CDR3 protein: CASSLTVLRALGNTIYF

D gene: NA
V gene: TRBV20-1
clone size: NA
J gene: TRBJ2-7
CDR3 DNA: TGCAGTGCTAGTGTGGGCCTACCGCCGGGCGAGCAGTACTTC
CDR3 protein: CSASVGLPPGEQYF

D gene: NA
V gene: TRBV24-1
clone size: many
J gene: TRBJ1-2
CDR3 DNA: TGTGCCACCAGTGATTGGACGACTAACTATGGCTACACCTTC
CDR3 protein: CATSDWTTNYGYTF

D gene: TRBD1
V gene: TRBV12-3/TRBV12-4
clone size: NA
J gene: TRBJ1-4
CDR3 DNA: TGTGCCAGCAGTCCGGGACAGGAGAATGAAAAACTGTTTTTT
CDR3 protein: CASSPGQENEKLFF

D gene: TRBD2
V gene: TRBV29-1
clone size: many
J gene: TRBJ2-3
CDR3 DNA: TGCAGCGTAAGGACTAGCGCTAGCACAGATACGCAGTATTTT
CDR3 protein: CSVRTSASTDTQYF

D gene: NA
V gene: TRBV7-9
clone size: once
J gene: TRBJ2-3
CDR3 DNA: TGTGCCAGCAGCTTAGATGTGGATATGCAGTATTTT
CDR3 protein: CASSLDVDMQYF

D gene: NA
V gene: TRBV2
clone size: many
J gene: TRBJ2-3
CDR3 DNA: TGTGCCAGCAGTGAACACAGATTGACGCAGTATTTT
CDR3 protein: CASSEHRLTQYF

D gene: TRBD2
V gene: TRBV20-1
clone size: many
J gene: TRBJ2-7
CDR3 DNA: TGCAGTGCTAGAGACCGTCTAGCGGGAGGTGCCGAGCAGTACTTC
CDR3 protein: CSARDRLAGGAEQYF

D gene: NA
V gene: TRBV12-3/TRBV12-4
clone size: few
J gene: TRBJ1-5
CDR3 DNA: TGTGCCAGCAGTCAGATCCAGGGCCAGCCCCAGCATTTT
CDR3 protein: CASSQIQGQPQHF

D gene: TRBD2
V gene: TRBV2
clone size: many
J gene: TRBJ2-1
CDR3 DNA: TGTGCCAGCAGTGAAGGGGGACTAGCGGCGGATGAGCAGTTCTTC
CDR3 protein: CASSEGGLAADEQFF

D gene: NA
V gene: TRBV7-2
clone size: many
J gene: TRBJ2-1
CDR3 DNA: TGTGCCAGCACCCTTAGCGTTACCTACAATGAGCAGTTCTTC
CDR3 protein: CASTLSVTYNEQFF